The clone carrying this T cell receptor beta chain was observed a few times. The germline V gene has CDR1 SNHLY and CDR2 FYNNEI. V shed 1 base and J shed 1 base, with 12 bases lying between them. This CDR3 comprises 16 residues. The sample belongs to a study of blood T cell repertoires in COVID-19. Turning to the study itself: Sample material is recorded as cDNA or gDNA derived from T cells, B-cell-depleted T cells, or PBMCs.

Produced via immunoSEQ multiplex PCR; TCRdb's table is partial and in-frame only. This table holds about 68,000 clones, about 74% found once. J is TRBJ2-3 and V is TRBV2; D call uncertain. The sample comprised peripheral blood. This clonotype was sampled from a human donor in a cohort sampled during active COVID-19. CDR3 DNA: TGTGCCAGCAGTGAAGGCGGTCCTTCGGGCACAGATACGCAGTATTTT. Residues: CASSEGGPSGTDTQYF.